This entry features one T cell receptor (beta chain) sequence. The clone's antigen remains unknown. No base quality information exists; no much larger clone differs at one position. This entry belongs to a study of T cells in Graves' hyperthyroidism and ophthalmopathy (dated by TCRdb to between 2017 and 2020). Looking at the study overall: Peripheral blood was collected at initial diagnosis, before any treatment. TCR Vbeta CDR3 sequencing of 140 or so peripheral blood samples (under 45 ophthalmopathy, about 74 hyperthyroidism and roughly 17 progressor patients) is reported in the paper. Prospective prediction of ophthalmopathy was tested in an independent validation cohort of 18 to 20 hyperthyroidism patients and 15 to 17 patients who later progressed to ophthalmopathy. A discovery cohort of around 100 patients, approximately 45 with Graves' ophthalmopathy and fewer than 65 with stable Graves' hyperthyroidism, was used to find distinguishing TCR V-J signatures. The 75 to 100 discovery patients were randomly split 7:3 into training and test sets. In about 6 Graves' hyperthyroidism patients, the study also compared T-cell repertoires from thyroid tissue with T-cell repertoires from blood. After blood sampling, hyperthyroidism patients were treated with methimazole at a starting dose of 30 mg daily, and ophthalmopathy patients were treated with high-dose intravenous methylprednisolone. General conclusions and limits of the study: No statistical method was used to fix the sample size in advance, and group allocation was not hidden from the investigators. A 13 V-J signature model separated ophthalmopathy from stable hyperthyroidism, with roughly 88% sensitivity and around 84% specificity in cross-validation and 80%/75% in testing. Most expanded thyroid clonotypes (frequency above 0.001) were also detected in blood, a finding suggesting that blood repertoires may reflect thyroid immune responses. During validation, the model predicted progression to ophthalmopathy a median of about 6.5 months ahead of onset, with approximately 71% sensitivity and almost 75% specificity.

In the ophthalmopathy patients, disease was moderately to severely active, with a Clinical Activity Score of 3 or more, a NOSPECS grade of 4 or more, and a duration of less than 3 months. Exclusion was applied to patients with uncontrolled infections, other autoimmune diseases, pregnancy or lactation. Clinical symptoms, serum thyroxine and TRAb, thyroid ultrasound, and orbital computed tomography formed the basis for the diagnoses. PBMCs were separated from approximately 9.9 ml of fresh peripheral blood using Ficoll-Paque density gradient centrifugation. Total RNA was extracted with Trizol reagent, and quality was checked on an Agilent 2100 Bioanalyzer. CDR1 and CDR2 (SQVTM, ANQGSEA) derive from the germline V gene. V loses 7 bases, J loses 9 bases, and the germline ends lie 10 bases apart. From the cysteine up to the phenylalanine, the CDR3 has a length of 10 residues. The entry retains the CDR3 DNA only, 30 bases that are in frame from base 1.

The TCR beta CDR3 regions were amplified from the RNA transcripts. A first-round RT-PCR of the TCR CDR3 used the HTBI primer set with the Qiagen OneStep RT-PCR kit. Libraries were constructed in a second round of multiplex PCR, after which size selection and purification were carried out. Paired-end sequencing of the libraries was performed with 100 bp reads on an Illumina HiSeq2000. Per the authors' processing: Raw data were processed with SOAPnuke, discarding reads with adapters, uncalled bases, mean Phred below 15, or no exact constant-primer or identifier match. COPE v1.2.5 was used to merge the high-quality paired reads, and each unique nucleotide sequence was defined as a clonotype. MiTCR v1.1 was used to align the clonotypes against IMGT TRBV, TRBD and TRBJ reference segments. The analysis was restricted to V-J combinations with a frequency above 0.0001, which together covered 99.2% of the repertoires. A TCS score was defined as the ratio of F50 (clonal expansion) to E x V (chaos), with BLOSUM62-based TCRdist applied between CDR3 peptides within each V-J. Welch's t-statistics and random forest reduced just over 500 V-J features to roughly 13, which were used in a naive Bayes classifier (R e1071). TCRdb applied fastp at Q25 and MiXCR to the public reads, then kept only in-frame beta chains. Rows with a matching CDR3 protein are joined into one entry that keeps the most common DNA and genes. TCRdb's processing, not the authors', yielded these V and J calls. The sample has approximately 400,000 distinct CDR3 sequences on record, 11% to 15% of them singletons. The ten largest clones add up to 25% to 30% of the sample.

The sequence derives from a man in his fifties with Graves' ophthalmopathy. Sequenced sample: blood. The sequence joins TRBV29-1 to TRBJ2-4, with the D gene possibly TRBD1 or TRBD2, each one fitting 5 bases. The CDR3 protein sequence reads: CSAGTGIQYF. In nucleotides, the sequence is TGCAGCGCCGGGACCGGCATTCAGTACTTC.